A selection of T cell receptor beta chains follows, all from one sample in a study of blood T cell repertoires in COVID-19. Clones were read by immunoSEQ multiplex PCR, and TCRdb kept only the in-frame ones, dropping some. The table has fewer than 45,000 clones, about 85% seen once. Material: peripheral blood. The source of these receptors is a woman older than 75 with acute or convalescent COVID-19. CDR3s include the opening cysteine and the closing phenylalanine or tryptophan. A D gene is named only where the DNA matches it firmly. Size tells how often a clone was seen (once, few, many) or the class of an expanded clone, and some rows leave it out.

j_gene | v_gene | d_gene | abundance | CDR3aa | CDR3nt
TRBJ1-6 | TRBV11-3 | TRBD1 | . | CASSLAPRDSYNSPLHF | TGTGCCAGCAGCTTAGCCCCCCGGGACAGCTATAATTCACCCCTCCACTTT
TRBJ2-7 | TRBV5-1 | TRBD2 | . | CASTPVSGYEQYF | TGCGCCAGCACCCCGGTTAGCGGGTACGAGCAGTACTTC
TRBJ2-1 | TRBV3-1/TRBV3-2 | TRBD2 | once | CASSSGGMSSYNEQFF | TGTGCCAGCAGCTCCGGGGGGATGAGCTCCTACAATGAGCAGTTCTTC
TRBJ1-2 | TRBV28 | TRBD1 | . | CASRSGTGNYGYTF | TGTGCCAGCAGGTCCGGGACAGGGAACTATGGCTACACCTTC
TRBJ1-2 | TRBV18 | TRBD1 | once | CASSVDRAYAYGYTF | TGTGCCAGCTCCGTCGACAGGGCGTATGCTTATGGCTACACCTTC
TRBJ2-4 | TRBV29-1 | TRBD1 | . | CSVAGAPGQGTKNIQYF | TGCAGCGTAGCGGGAGCCCCGGGACAGGGGACCAAAAACATTCAGTACTTC
TRBJ2-3 | TRBV30 | . | . | CAWSVQTDTQYF | TGTGCCTGGAGTGTACAGACAGATACGCAGTATTTT
TRBJ2-7 | TRBV5-1 | TRBD1 | . | CASSLSIVPRDRGSEQYF | TGCGCCAGCAGCTTGAGTATTGTTCCTCGGGACAGGGGGTCCGAGCAGTACTTC
TRBJ1-2 | TRBV30 | . | . | CAWSVTGVGLIF | TGTGCCTGGAGTGTTACGGGGGTGGGCCTTATTTTC
TRBJ1-2 | TRBV18 | TRBD1 | . | CASSGSQGAHGYTF | TGTGCCAGCTCGGGGAGTCAGGGGGCCCATGGCTACACCTTC